The rows below give T cell receptor beta chains drawn from one sample of a study of monozygotic twins with cystic fibrosis. The repertoire was sequenced with immunoSEQ multiplex PCR; TCRdb's copy has only in-frame clones and lacks some. The sample lists 9,500 to 13,000 clones, just over 99% occurring once. Sequencing used blood. These receptor sequences come from a man between 18 and 35 years old with cystic fibrosis. CDR3s include the opening cysteine and the closing phenylalanine or tryptophan. The D gene is left open where the match is weak. Size is stated for part of the rows, as once, few or many counts, or as a class when the clone is expanded.

j_gene | d_gene | abundance | v_gene | CDR3aa | CDR3nt
TRBJ1-2 | . | . | TRBV9 | CASSVKGLDSYGYTF | TGTGCCAGCAGCGTAAAAGGTCTGGACAGCTATGGCTACACCTTC
TRBJ2-7 | TRBD1 | . | TRBV29-1 | CSVGQGVGFYEQYF | TGCAGCGTTGGACAGGGAGTCGGTTTTTACGAGCAGTACTTC
TRBJ1-4 | TRBD1 | . | TRBV5-5 | CASSMRQGEKLFF | TGTGCCAGCAGCATGAGACAGGGTGAAAAACTGTTTTTT
TRBJ2-5 | . | . | TRBV5-1 | CASSPTGAQETQYF | TGCGCCAGCAGCCCGACAGGAGCCCAAGAGACCCAGTACTTC
TRBJ2-1 | TRBD1 | . | TRBV4-3 | CASSQFGTGSSYNEQFF | TGCGCCAGCAGCCAATTTGGGACAGGGAGCTCCTACAATGAGCAGTTCTTC
TRBJ2-5 | TRBD2 | . | TRBV5-1 | CASREGLADQETQYF | TGCGCCAGCAGGGAGGGACTAGCGGACCAAGAGACCCAGTACTTC
TRBJ1-5 | . | . | TRBV29-1 | CSASGIDNQPQHF | TGCAGCGCCTCAGGGATAGACAATCAGCCCCAGCATTTT
TRBJ1-3 | TRBD1 | . | TRBV6-5 | CASSLWTGGNTIYF | TGTGCCAGCAGTCTATGGACAGGGGGAAACACCATATATTTT
TRBJ2-3 | . | . | TRBV5-1 | CASMGGGTDTQYF | TGCGCCAGCATGGGGGGAGGCACAGATACGCAGTATTTT
TRBJ2-7 | . | . | TRBV5-4 | CASSYSPGSSYEQYF | TGTGCCAGCAGCTATTCGCCAGGGAGCTCCTACGAGCAGTACTTC
TRBJ2-7 | TRBD2 | . | TRBV4-1 | CASSRSLGGGLEQYF | TGCGCCAGCAGCCGATCCTTGGGGGGAGGGCTCGAGCAGTACTTC
TRBJ2-7 | TRBD2 | . | TRBV5-6 | CASSFALAGVNEQYF | TGTGCCAGCAGCTTCGCCCTAGCGGGAGTCAACGAGCAGTACTTC
TRBJ2-1 | . | . | TRBV6-4 | CASSESGSGRNEQFF | TGTGCCAGCAGTGAGTCGGGGTCCGGGCGGAATGAGCAGTTCTTC
TRBJ2-7 | . | . | TRBV6-1 | CASSEARRGYPSYEQYF | TGTGCCAGCAGTGAAGCGCGACGAGGGTACCCCTCCTACGAGCAGTACTTC
TRBJ2-7 | TRBD2 | . | TRBV5-8 | CASSLEAGPSYEQYF | TGTGCCAGCAGCCTGGAAGCGGGGCCCTCCTACGAGCAGTACTTC
TRBJ1-5 | . | . | TRBV30 | CAWSARLGRITEPQHF | TGTGCCTGGAGTGCGCGCCTAGGGCGGATCACTGAGCCCCAGCATTTT
TRBJ2-5 | . | . | TRBV4-1 | CASSQGSERETQYF | TGCGCCAGCAGCCAAGGAAGCGAGCGGGAGACCCAGTACTTC
TRBJ2-7 | TRBD2 | . | TRBV5-4 | CASSLTSGGNEQYF | TGTGCCAGCAGCCTAACTAGCGGGGGGAACGAGCAGTACTTC
TRBJ1-1 | . | . | TRBV7-2 | CASSLETGRTEAFF | TGTGCCAGCAGCTTAGAGACAGGTAGGACTGAAGCTTTCTTT
TRBJ1-1 | . | . | TRBV7-3 | CASSLTQGITEAFF | TGTGCCAGCAGCTTAACGCAGGGAATCACTGAAGCTTTCTTT
TRBJ2-5 | TRBD2 | . | TRBV2 | CASSVGLAGGQETQYF | TGTGCCAGCAGTGTGGGGCTAGCGGGGGGGCAAGAGACCCAGTACTTC
TRBJ1-1 | . | . | TRBV27 | CASKYFRDATEAFF | TGTGCCAGCAAGTACTTCAGGGACGCCACTGAAGCTTTCTTT
TRBJ2-3 | . | once | TRBV4-3 | CASSQDRPGQLTDTQYF | TGCGCCAGCAGCCAAGATCGCCCAGGGCAGCTCACGGATACGCAGTATTTT
TRBJ1-4 | . | . | TRBV7-9 | CASSLFTGGEKLFF | TGTGCCAGCAGCTTATTCACGGGTGGCGAAAAACTGTTTTTT
TRBJ2-5 | . | . | TRBV10-3 | CAISESYTEETSGTQYF | TGTGCCATCAGTGAGTCCTACACCGAAGAGACCTCTGGGACCCAGTACTTC
TRBJ2-7 | TRBD2 | once | TRBV19 | CASSPTLASEQYF | TGTGCCAGTAGCCCGACACTAGCGTCCGAGCAGTACTTC
TRBJ1-1 | . | . | TRBV19 | CASSERDLGGPEAFF | TGTGCCAGTAGTGAACGGGACCTAGGGGGGCCTGAAGCTTTCTTT
TRBJ2-7 | . | . | TRBV14 | CASSQGLPHSYEQYF | TGTGCCAGCAGCCAAGGTTTACCGCACTCCTACGAGCAGTACTTC
TRBJ2-7 | . | . | TRBV12-5 | CASGLAQGRFYEQYF | TGTGCTAGTGGTTTGGCCCAGGGGAGGTTCTACGAGCAGTACTTC
TRBJ2-2 | . | . | TRBV27 | CASSPPLGQTGGELFF | TGTGCCAGCAGTCCGCCCCTCGGACAGACTGGTGGGGAGCTGTTTTTT
TRBJ2-2 | . | . | TRBV7-6 | CASSLSGVNTGELFF | TGTGCCAGCAGCCTAAGCGGAGTGAACACCGGGGAGCTGTTTTTT
TRBJ1-5 | . | . | TRBV21-1 | CASTGRTFSNQPQHF | TGTGCCAGCACAGGACGGACCTTTAGCAATCAGCCCCAGCATTTT
TRBJ2-4 | . | once | TRBV7-9 | CASSLEGILAKNIQYF | TGTGCCAGCAGCTTAGAGGGCATCCTAGCCAAAAACATTCAGTACTTC
TRBJ2-3 | . | once | TRBV9 | CASSVEVVLGGPSTDTQYF | TGTGCCAGCAGCGTAGAAGTAGTGTTGGGGGGGCCTTCGACAGATACGCAGTATTTT
TRBJ2-7 | . | . | TRBV7-8 | CASSQPNSYEQYF | TGTGCCAGCAGCCAACCAAACAGCTACGAGCAGTACTTC
TRBJ1-1 | TRBD1 | . | TRBV6-5 | CASQDRANTEAFF | TGTGCCAGCCAGGACAGGGCAAACACTGAAGCTTTCTTT
TRBJ2-3 | . | . | TRBV29-1 | CSSGGGGGTDTQYF | TGCAGCTCCGGCGGGGGCGGGGGCACAGATACGCAGTATTTT
TRBJ2-1 | TRBD2 | . | TRBV30 | CAWSVQRGRNEQFF | TGTGCCTGGAGTGTACAGCGGGGGCGGAATGAGCAGTTCTTC
TRBJ2-2 | . | . | TRBV9 | CASSGEGDTGELFF | TGTGCCAGCAGCGGGGAGGGGGACACCGGGGAGCTGTTTTTT
TRBJ2-7 | . | once | TRBV30 | CAWKRQNTYEQYF | TGTGCCTGGAAACGACAGAACACTTACGAGCAGTACTTC
TRBJ2-5 | TRBD1 | . | TRBV25-1 | CASSEGGQGLGTQYF | TGTGCCAGCAGTGAAGGGGGACAGGGTCTGGGGACCCAGTACTTC